This T cell receptor (beta chain) was sequenced in a study of T cell changes during pregnancy in multiple sclerosis. The method was immunoSEQ multiplex PCR; TCRdb's version includes in-frame clones alone and lacks a portion of them. The data hold approximately 32,000 clones, with approximately 89% observed a single time. The V gene's germline CDR1 is WNHNN and CDR2 SYGVQD (reference sequence). This CDR3 contains 16 residues. V gave up 0 bases and J gave up 1 base, with 12 bases separating them. The chain combines TRBV10-1 with TRBJ1-1; tentatively, D is TRBD1 (6 bases). The sequencing used CD8+ T cells from peripheral blood mononuclear cells, collected in the first trimester of pregnancy. The sequence was collected from a female donor with multiple sclerosis, enrolled in a pregnancy study. The CDR3 bases are TGCGCCAGCAGTGAGTCCCCAGCGGGACAGAACACTGAAGCTTTCTTT. Its translation is CASSESPAGQNTEAFF.